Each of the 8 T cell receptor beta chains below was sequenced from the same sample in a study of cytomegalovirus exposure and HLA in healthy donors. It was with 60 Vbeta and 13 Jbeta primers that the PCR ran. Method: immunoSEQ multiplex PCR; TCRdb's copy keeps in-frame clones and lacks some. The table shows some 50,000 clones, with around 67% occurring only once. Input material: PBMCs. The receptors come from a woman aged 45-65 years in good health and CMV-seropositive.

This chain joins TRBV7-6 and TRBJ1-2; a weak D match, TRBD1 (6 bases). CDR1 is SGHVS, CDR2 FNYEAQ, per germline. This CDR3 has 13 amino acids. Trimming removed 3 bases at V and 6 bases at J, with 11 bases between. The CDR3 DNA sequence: TGTGCCAGCAGCTTCGGGACAACACATGGCTACACCTTC. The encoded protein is CASSFGTTHGYTF.

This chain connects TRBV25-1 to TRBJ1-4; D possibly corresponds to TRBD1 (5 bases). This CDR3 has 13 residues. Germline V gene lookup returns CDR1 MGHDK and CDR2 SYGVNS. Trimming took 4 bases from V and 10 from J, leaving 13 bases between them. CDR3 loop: CASSAGGLGKLFF. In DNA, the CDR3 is TGTGCCAGCAGTGCGGGGGGACTGGGAAAACTGTTTTTT.

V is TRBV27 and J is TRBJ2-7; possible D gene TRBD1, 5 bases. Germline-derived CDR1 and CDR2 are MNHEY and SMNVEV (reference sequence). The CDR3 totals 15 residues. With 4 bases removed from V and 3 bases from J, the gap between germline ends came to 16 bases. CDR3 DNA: TGTGCCAGCAGTTGGCGCCCGGGCAGGGTCTACGAGCAGTACTTC. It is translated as CASSWRPGRVYEQYF.

CDR3 in DNA: TGTGCCAGCGCCCGAACACGACAGGGGCCTTACGAGCAGTACTTC. Protein sequence: CASARTRQGPYEQYF. The chain carries TRBV18 and TRBJ2-7; 8 bases fit TRBD1. J gave up 4 bases and V 8 bases, and 13 bases lay outside the gene matches. The CDR3 sequence is 15 residues long. The germline V gene encodes CDR1 KGHSH and CDR2 LQKENI.

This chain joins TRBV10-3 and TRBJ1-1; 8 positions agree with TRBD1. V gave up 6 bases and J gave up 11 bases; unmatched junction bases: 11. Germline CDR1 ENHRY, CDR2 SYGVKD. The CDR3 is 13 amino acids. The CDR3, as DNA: TGTGCCATCAGACAGATCCAGGGGGCCGGTGCTTTCTTT. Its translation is CAIRQIQGAGAFF.

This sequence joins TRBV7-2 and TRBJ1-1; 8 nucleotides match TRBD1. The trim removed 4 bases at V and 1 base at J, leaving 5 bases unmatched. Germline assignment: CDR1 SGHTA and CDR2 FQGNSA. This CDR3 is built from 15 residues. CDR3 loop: CASSSRTGWNTEAFF. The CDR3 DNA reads TGTGCCAGCAGCTCCCGGACAGGGTGGAACACTGAAGCTTTCTTT. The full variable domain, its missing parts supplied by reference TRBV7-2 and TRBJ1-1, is GAGVSQSPSNKVTEKGKDVELRCDPISGHTALYWYRQSLGQGLEFLIYFQGNSAPDKSGLPSDRFSAERTGGSVSTLTIQRTQQEDSAVYLCASSSRTGWNTEAFFGQGTRLTVV.

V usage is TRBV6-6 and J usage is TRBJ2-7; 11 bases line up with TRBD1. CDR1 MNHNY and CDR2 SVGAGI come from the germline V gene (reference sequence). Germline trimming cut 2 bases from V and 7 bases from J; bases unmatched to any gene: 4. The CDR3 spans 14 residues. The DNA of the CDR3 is TGTGCCAGCAGTTACAAGGACAGGGGGCAAGAGCAGTACTTC. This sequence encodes CASSYKDRGQEQYF.

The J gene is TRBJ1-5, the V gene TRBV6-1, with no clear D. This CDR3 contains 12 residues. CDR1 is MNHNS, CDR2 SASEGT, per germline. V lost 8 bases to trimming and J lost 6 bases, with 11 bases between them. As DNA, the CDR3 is TGTGCCAGCGCGGGATCTAGTCAGCCCCAGCATTTT. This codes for CASAGSSQPQHF.